These 29 T cell receptor beta chains were sequenced from one sample in a study of T cells in Graves' hyperthyroidism and ophthalmopathy. Using RNA transcripts as the source, TCR beta CDR3 regions were amplified. The HTBI primer set was used in a first-round RT-PCR of the TCR CDR3. TCRdb redid the calling of the multiplex PCR reads with MiXCR, one entry per CDR3 protein. Here the sample spans about 130,000 distinct CDR3 sequences, approximately 20% being singletons. Material: blood. These receptors were collected from a woman in her forties or fifties with Graves' hyperthyroidism that later progressed to Graves' ophthalmopathy.

This clonotype was counted many times. This chain's CDR3 is CASSRQGGRAQAFF. In DNA form, the CDR3 reads TGTGCCAGCAGCCGACAGGGGGGAAGGGCGCAAGCTTTCTTT. This chain connects TRBV7-2 to TRBJ1-1; 9 nucleotides line up with TRBD1. The CDR3 loop spans 14 amino acids. Germline V CDR1 and CDR2: SGHTA, FQGNSA. V lost 5 bases and J lost 9; bases outside the gene matches: 10.

A few counts support this clonotype. CDR3 nucleotides: TGTGCCAGTAGGCCGCGGACTCATAATGAAAAACTGTTTTTT. Its translation is CASRPRTHNEKLFF. The rearrangement links TRBV19 to TRBJ1-4; the D is unclear. CDR1 and CDR2 from the germline V gene are LNHDA and SQIVND (reference sequence). The CDR3 runs 14 residues. V gave up 6 bases and J gave up 4 bases, with 12 bases separating them.

This clonotype was counted a few times. The CDR3 is CASSFSDTYEQYF. The DNA of the CDR3 is TGTGCCAGCAGTTTTTCGGACACCTACGAGCAGTACTTC. This chain joins TRBV28 and TRBJ2-7; possibly TRBD1 for D (5 bases). The CDR3 has 13 amino acids. Germline CDR1 and CDR2: MDHEN and SYDVKM. The V end lost 3 bases, the J end lost 2 bases, and 8 bases lay between the germline ends.

There are a few counts of this clonotype. The chain recombines TRBV29-1 with TRBJ1-2; D is uncertain. Looked up from germline, CDR1 is SQVTM and CDR2 is ANQGSEA. The CDR3 is 14 residues long. V was shortened by 3 bases and J by 2 bases, with 13 bases between the two germline ends. CDR3 DNA: TGCAGCGTTGAGGGTCAACTACGAAACTATGGCTACACCTTC. Its translation: CSVEGQLRNYGYTF.

This clonotype was observed a few times. The conserved final phenylalanine or tryptophan is absent from the CDR3, which likely points to a read error. CDR3 nucleotide sequence: TGTGCCACCCAATTAGCGGAAAACACCGGGGAGCTGTTTGTT. Its protein product is CATQLAENTGELFV. The V gene is TRBV19, the J gene TRBJ2-2; tentatively, D is TRBD2 (6 bases). Trimming stripped 10 bases from V and 2 bases from J, with 14 bases between. The CDR3 loop spans 14 amino acids. Germline V gives CDR1 LNHDA, CDR2 SQIVND (reference sequence).

This clonotype was picked up many times. The chain has TRBV20-1 and TRBJ1-1; D is ambiguous. The CDR3 is made up of 14 amino acids. In germline, CDR1 is DFQATT, CDR2 SNEGSKA (reference sequence). Trimming removed 3 bases at V and 1 base at J, with 12 bases between. The CDR3 DNA follows: TGCAGTGCTAGTGTTTTGACTCGGAACACTGAAGCTTTCTTT. This gives the protein CSASVLTRNTEAFF.

The V call is TRBV5-1, the J call TRBJ2-3; perhaps TRBD2 as D (7 bases). Germline lookup yields CDR1 SGHRS and CDR2 YFSETQ. CDR3 size: 13 residues. Trimming took 7 bases from V and 10 from J, leaving 19 bases between them. The CDR3 region is CASRLAIGGAQYF. The CDR3 DNA reads as TGCGCCAGCCGTCTGGCGATAGGGGGGGCGCAGTATTTT.

At least ten counts were recorded for this clonotype. V gene TRBV29-1 combines with J gene TRBJ2-7; tentative D call: TRBD1 (8 bases). Trimming pared 4 bases from V and 4 bases from J, leaving 17 bases between. The CDR3 has 14 residues. Germline CDR1 is SQVTM and CDR2 is ANQGSEA. The CDR3 loop reads CSVGGGQAKYEQYF. The CDR3 DNA sequence: TGCAGCGTTGGGGGGGGACAGGCCAAATACGAGCAGTACTTC.

This clonotype was seen many times. V is TRBV29-1 and J is TRBJ2-7, with D tentatively TRBD1 (7 bases). CDR1 is SQVTM, CDR2 ANQGSEA, per germline. The CDR3 consists of 13 residues. The V end lost 6 bases, the J end lost 5 bases, and 17 bases lay between the germline ends. CDR3 DNA sequence: TGCAGCGTGAAACAGGGGAGGTTAAACGAGCAGTACTTC. Translated: CSVKQGRLNEQYF.

J is TRBJ2-1 and V is TRBV5-4; a weak D match, TRBD2 (5 bases). CDR1 is SGHNT, CDR2 YYREEE, per germline (reference sequence). The CDR3 loop spans 11 amino acids. Trimming removed 4 bases from V and 9 bases from J, with 8 bases in between. CDR3 in amino acids: CASSTSGEQFF. The CDR3 coding sequence is TGTGCCAGCAGCACTAGTGGTGAGCAGTTCTTC.

A few counts support this clonotype. The rearrangement links TRBV29-1 to TRBJ1-4, with D tentatively TRBD1 (6 bases). CDR1 is SQVTM, CDR2 ANQGSEA, per germline. The length of the CDR3 is 11 residues. V was cut by 5 bases and J by 7 bases, with 8 bases left in between. Here the CDR3 DNA reads TGCAGCGTTTACAGGGCTGAAAAACTGTTTTTT. As protein: CSVYRAEKLFF.

J is TRBJ2-1 and V is TRBV28; 14 positions match TRBD2. CDR1 is MDHEN, CDR2 SYDVKM, per germline. The J segment lost 9 bases and the V segment lost 10 bases, leaving 11 bases of the junction unmatched. The CDR3 loop spans 15 amino acids. DNA of the CDR3: TGTGCCACCGAGCAGACTAGCGGGAGGGGGAGTGAGCAGTTCTTC. This sequence encodes CATEQTSGRGSEQFF.

This chain uses TRBV20-1 with TRBJ2-2; D gene uncertain. The germline V and J ends were trimmed by 1 base and 5 bases, with 14 bases remaining between them. Germline CDR1 reads DFQATT; CDR2 reads SNEGSKA (reference sequence). The CDR3 runs to 15 residues. The CDR3 region is CSARADRLETGELFF. The CDR3 DNA follows: TGCAGTGCTAGAGCGGATAGGCTGGAGACCGGGGAGCTGTTTTTT.

The rearrangement joins TRBV20-1 to TRBJ2-1; 11 positions agree with TRBD2. The V and J ends lost 6 bases and 9 bases, in that order; junction bases with no gene match: 16. This CDR3 is built from 16 residues. Per the germline V gene, CDR1 is DFQATT and CDR2 is SNEGSKA (reference sequence). The CDR3 loop reads CSALGALTSGTTEQFF. CDR3 coding DNA: TGCAGTGCCCTTGGAGCTTTGACTAGCGGGACCACTGAGCAGTTCTTC.

A note on this clonotype: A much larger clone differs by one base, so this may be a read error. This chain uses TRBV2 with TRBJ2-2; the D gene is possibly TRBD2 (6 bases). The CDR3 is 15 amino acids. Germline V lookup: CDR1 SNHLY, CDR2 FYNNEI. The CDR3 DNA is TGTGCCAGCAGCCCGGACTTACCCCGCACCGGGGGGCTGTTTTTT. Protein product: CASSPDLPRTGGLFF.

This clonotype occurred many times. This sequence joins TRBV20-1 and TRBJ1-2; D may be TRBD1 (6 bases). The CDR3 loop spans 13 amino acids. Germline-derived CDR1 and CDR2 are DFQATT and SNEGSKA (reference sequence). V dropped 2 bases and J dropped 6 bases, with 13 bases sitting between them. The DNA for the CDR3 is TGCAGTGCTAGAAAGGGGGGTACGAATGGCTACACCTTC. Translating it yields CSARKGGTNGYTF.

In its sample, this clonotype was seen many times. The rearrangement joins TRBV20-1 to TRBJ2-1; 13 nucleotides agree with TRBD2. CDR3 length: 17 amino acids. V lost 3 bases and J lost 7; bases outside the gene matches: 12. CDR1 and CDR2 (germline): DFQATT, SNEGSKA (reference sequence). The CDR3 is CSASSPTSGRGSNEQFF. The CDR3 DNA follows: TGCAGTGCTAGTTCTCCAACTAGCGGGAGGGGCTCAAATGAGCAGTTCTTC.

This clonotype came up a few times. This may be a read error: a much more frequent sequence differs by one nucleotide. The rearrangement uses TRBV3-1 and TRBJ1-5; the D gene is possibly TRBD1 (5 bases). V was shortened by 5 bases and J by 2 bases, with 10 bases between the two germline ends. In germline, CDR1 is LGHDT, CDR2 YNNKEL (reference sequence). This CDR3 contains 14 residues. The CDR3 loop is CASSYGRGNQPQHF. CDR3 DNA: TGTGCCAGCAGCTACGGCAGGGGCAATCAGCCCCAGCATTTT.

In this sample, this clonotype turned up many times. The V and J genes are TRBV20-1 and TRBJ2-7; 8 positions match TRBD2. The length of the CDR3 is 15 residues. The J segment lost 4 bases and the V segment lost 0 bases, leaving 8 bases of the junction unmatched. Per germline, CDR1 DFQATT and CDR2 SNEGSKA (reference sequence). The CDR3 is CSARDLTSGHYEQYF. CDR3 coding DNA: TGCAGTGCTAGAGATCTAACTAGCGGACATTACGAGCAGTACTTC.

The chain is built from TRBV28 and TRBJ2-2; 11 bases are a match to TRBD2. The germline CDR1 and CDR2 sequences are MDHEN and SYDVKM. J lost 2 bases, V lost 5 bases, and 7 bases had no gene match. CDR3 size: 17 residues. Written as DNA, the CDR3 is TGTGCCAGCAGTCAACCTACTAGCGGGAGAAACACCGGGGAGCTGTTTTTT. This codes for CASSQPTSGRNTGELFF.

This clonotype occurred a few times. V is TRBV19 and J is TRBJ2-7; no reliable D call. CDR3 length: 12 amino acids. Deletions cut 3 bases from V and 5 bases from J, with 8 bases between. Germline V gene sequence: CDR1 LNHDA, CDR2 SQIVND (reference sequence). CDR3 in DNA: TGTGCCAGTAGTATTTTTGGCCACGAGCAGTACTTC. Translated, it gives CASSIFGHEQYF.

This chain uses TRBV7-6 with TRBJ2-2, with 8 bases identical to TRBD1. The germline V gene has CDR1 SGHVS and CDR2 FNYEAQ. The CDR3 extends over 13 amino acids. V shed 4 bases, J shed 6 bases, and the junction held 1 base outside the gene matches. The CDR3 DNA sequence: TGTGCCAGCAGCTCGGACAGGGCCGGGGAGCTGTTTTTT. The encoded protein is CASSSDRAGELFF.

The chain combines TRBV7-3 with TRBJ2-5, with D possibly matching TRBD1 (7 bases). V shed 4 bases and J shed 5 bases, with 17 bases lying between them. The CDR3 is 15 residues long. Per the germline V gene, CDR1 is SGHTA and CDR2 is FQGTGA. Here the CDR3 reads CASSSQGGGRETQYF. As DNA, the CDR3 is TGTGCCAGCAGCTCGCAAGGAGGGGGCCGCGAGACCCAGTACTTC. Together with reference TRBV7-3 and TRBJ2-5, the CDR3 gives the full variable domain: GAGVSQTPSNKVTEKGKYVELRCDPISGHTALYWYRQSLGQGPEFLIYFQGTGAADDSGLPNDRFFAVRPEGSVSTLKIQRTERGDSAVYLCASSSQGGGRETQYFGPGTRLLVL.

Details on this clonotype: The junction does not match germline at one end; this may be a read error. This chain connects TRBV14 to TRBJ1-1; no definite D call. Looked up from germline, CDR1 is SGHDN and CDR2 is FVKESK. The CDR3 totals 13 residues. CDR3 DNA: TGTGCCAGCAGCGGGTCGGCGAACATTGAAGCTTTCTTT. Amino acids: CASSGSANIEAFF.

V and J are TRBV5-1 and TRBJ2-2, with 7 bases fitting TRBD1. The CDR3 has 15 amino acids. V was clipped by 3 bases and J by 5 bases; unmatched bases: 7. Germline CDR1 reads SGHRS; CDR2 reads YFSETQ. The CDR3 DNA is TGCGCCAGCAGCTCTCGGACAGGCCAGACCGGGGAGCTGTTTTTT. It is translated as CASSSRTGQTGELFF.

This clonotype has ten or more counts. The chain couples TRBV12-3 or TRBV12-4 to TRBJ1-1; unclear D gene. The germline V and J ends were trimmed by 3 bases and 4 bases, with 12 bases remaining between them. The CDR3 contains 14 residues. The CDR3 sequence is CASSFGGFPTEAFF. CDR3 sequence (DNA): TGTGCCAGCAGTTTTGGTGGGTTCCCCACTGAAGCTTTCTTT.

The table lists this clonotype with many counts. The rearrangement links TRBV18 to TRBJ2-1; 8 bases match TRBD1. The CDR3 spans 19 residues. Trimming cost V 3 bases and J 3 bases; bases outside gene matches: 16. Per germline, CDR1 KGHSH and CDR2 LQKENI. For the CDR3, the DNA is TGTGCCAGCTCACCTAGACAGGGGTGGGATGGCGGAGACTACAATGAGCAGTTCTTC. Amino acids: CASSPRQGWDGGDYNEQFF.

This clonotype was picked up one time. The chain couples TRBV10-3 to TRBJ2-3; D possibly corresponds to TRBD1 (7 bases). CDR1 is ENHRY and CDR2 is SYGVKD in the germline V gene. V lost 5 bases and J lost 3, with 15 bases in between. CDR3 length equals 15 residues. DNA for the CDR3: TGTGCCATCAGTCAGGGGGTAGCGGCGACAGATACGCAGTATTTT. This codes for CAISQGVAATDTQYF.

The chain links TRBV5-1 to TRBJ2-2; the D call may be TRBD1 or TRBD2 (5 bases each). Trimming took 0 bases from V and 6 from J, leaving 9 bases between them. This CDR3 spans 14 amino acids. Germline V gene data show CDR1 as SGHRS and CDR2 as YFSETQ. In DNA, the CDR3 is TGCGCCAGCAGCTTGGATCCGGGGCCCGGGGAGCTGTTTTTT. This sequence encodes CASSLDPGPGELFF. The full variable domain, with the rest looked up from reference TRBV5-1 and TRBJ2-2, is KAGVTQTPRYLIKTRGQQVTLSCSPISGHRSVSWYQQTPGQGLQFLFEYFSETQRNKGNFPGRFSGRQFSNSRSEMNVSTLELGDSALYLCASSLDPGPGELFFGEGSRLTVL.